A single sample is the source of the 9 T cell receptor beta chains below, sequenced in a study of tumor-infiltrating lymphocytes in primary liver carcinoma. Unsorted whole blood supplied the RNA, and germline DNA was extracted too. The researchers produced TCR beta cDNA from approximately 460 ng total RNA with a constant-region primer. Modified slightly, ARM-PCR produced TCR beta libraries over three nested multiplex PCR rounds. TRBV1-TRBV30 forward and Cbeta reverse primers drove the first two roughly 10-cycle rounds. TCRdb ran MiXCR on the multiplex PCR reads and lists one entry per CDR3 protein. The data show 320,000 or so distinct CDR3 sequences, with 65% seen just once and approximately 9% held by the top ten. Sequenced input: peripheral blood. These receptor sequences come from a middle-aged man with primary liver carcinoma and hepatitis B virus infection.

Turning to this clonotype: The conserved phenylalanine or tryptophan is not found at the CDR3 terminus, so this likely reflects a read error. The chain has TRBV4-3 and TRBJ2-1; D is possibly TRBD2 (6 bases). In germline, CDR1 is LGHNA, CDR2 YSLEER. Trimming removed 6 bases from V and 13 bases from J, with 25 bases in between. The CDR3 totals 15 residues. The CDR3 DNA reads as TGCGCCAGCAGTCAAACGGGACTCTTTTATTCTGAACAGTTCCTC. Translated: CASSQTGLFYSEQFL.

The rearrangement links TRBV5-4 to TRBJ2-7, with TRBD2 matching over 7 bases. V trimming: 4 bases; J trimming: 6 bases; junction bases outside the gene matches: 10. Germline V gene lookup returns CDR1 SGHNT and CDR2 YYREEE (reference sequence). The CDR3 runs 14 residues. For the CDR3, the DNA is TGTGCCAGCAGCCCTCCCGGACTAGAAGTCGAGCAGTACTTC. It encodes CASSPPGLEVEQYF.

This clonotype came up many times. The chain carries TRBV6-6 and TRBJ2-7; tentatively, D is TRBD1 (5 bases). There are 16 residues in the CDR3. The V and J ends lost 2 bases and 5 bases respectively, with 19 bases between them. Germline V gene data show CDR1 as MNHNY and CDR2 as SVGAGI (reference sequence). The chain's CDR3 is CASSYPRGESTHEQYF. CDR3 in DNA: TGTGCCAGCAGTTACCCTAGGGGTGAGAGCACCCACGAGCAGTACTTC.

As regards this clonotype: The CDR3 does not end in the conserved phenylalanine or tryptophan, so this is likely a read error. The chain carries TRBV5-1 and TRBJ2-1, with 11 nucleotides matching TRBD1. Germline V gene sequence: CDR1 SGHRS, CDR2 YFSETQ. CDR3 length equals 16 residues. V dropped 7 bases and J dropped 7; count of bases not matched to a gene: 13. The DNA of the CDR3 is TGCGCCAGCGGTTGGGCCGGGACAGGGGGAGTGAATGAGCAGTTCTTA. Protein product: CASGWAGTGGVNEQFL.

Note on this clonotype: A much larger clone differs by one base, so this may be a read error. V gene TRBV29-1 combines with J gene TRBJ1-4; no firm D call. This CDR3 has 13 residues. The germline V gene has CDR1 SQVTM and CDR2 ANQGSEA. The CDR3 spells CSVARAPGENLFF. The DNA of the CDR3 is TGCAGCGTTGCCCGGGCCCCAGGAGAAAATCTGTTTTTT.

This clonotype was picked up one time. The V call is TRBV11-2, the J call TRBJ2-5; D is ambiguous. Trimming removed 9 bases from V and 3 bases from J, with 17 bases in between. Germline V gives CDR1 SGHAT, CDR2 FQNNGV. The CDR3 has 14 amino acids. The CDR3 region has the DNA TGTGCCAGAGGCTTAGGGCACTGGGAAGAGACCCAGTACTTC. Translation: CARGLGHWEETQYF. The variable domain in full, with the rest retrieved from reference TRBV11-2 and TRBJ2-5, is EAGVAQSPRYKIIEKRQSVAFWCNPISGHATLYWYQQILGQGPKLLIQFQNNGVVDDSQLPKDRFSAERLKGVDSTLKIQPAKLEDSAVYLCARGLGHWEETQYFGPGTRLLVL.

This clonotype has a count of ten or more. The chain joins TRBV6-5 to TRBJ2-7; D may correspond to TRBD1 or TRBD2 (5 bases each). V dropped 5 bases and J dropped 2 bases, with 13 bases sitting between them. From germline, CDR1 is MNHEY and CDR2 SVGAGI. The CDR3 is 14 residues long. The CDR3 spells CASSPRDGTYEQYF. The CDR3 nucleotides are TGTGCCAGCAGTCCCCGGGACGGTACCTACGAGCAGTACTTC.

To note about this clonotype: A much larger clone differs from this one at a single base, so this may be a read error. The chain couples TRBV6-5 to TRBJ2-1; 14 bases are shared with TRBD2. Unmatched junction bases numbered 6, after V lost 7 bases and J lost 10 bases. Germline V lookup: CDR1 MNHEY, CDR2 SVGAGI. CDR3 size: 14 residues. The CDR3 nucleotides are TGTGCCAGCATGAGGACTAGCGGGAGGACCGAGCAGTTCTTC. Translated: CASMRTSGRTEQFF.

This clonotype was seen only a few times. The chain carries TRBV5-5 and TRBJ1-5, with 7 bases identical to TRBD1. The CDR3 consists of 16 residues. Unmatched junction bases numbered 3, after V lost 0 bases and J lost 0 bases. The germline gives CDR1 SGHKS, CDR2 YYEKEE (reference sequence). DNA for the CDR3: TGTGCCAGCAGCTTGGGGGGACAGTTTAGCAATCAGCCCCAGCATTTT. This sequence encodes CASSLGGQFSNQPQHF.